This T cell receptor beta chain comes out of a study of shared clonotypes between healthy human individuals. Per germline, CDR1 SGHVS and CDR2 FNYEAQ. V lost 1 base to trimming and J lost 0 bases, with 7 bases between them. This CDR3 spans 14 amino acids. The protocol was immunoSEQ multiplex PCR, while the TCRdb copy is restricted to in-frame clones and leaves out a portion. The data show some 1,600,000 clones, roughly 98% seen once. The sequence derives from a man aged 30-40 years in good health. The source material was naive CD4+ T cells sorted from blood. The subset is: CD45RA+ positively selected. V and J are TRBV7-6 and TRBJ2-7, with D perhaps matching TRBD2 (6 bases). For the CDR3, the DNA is TGTGCCAGCAGCTTAGAGGAGGGCTCCTACGAGCAGTACTTC. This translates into CASSLEEGSYEQYF.